Listed below are T cell receptor beta chains from one sample, sequenced in a study of control samples from healthy donors and cancer patients. Some clones are missing from TCRdb's copy, which holds only in-frame ones; the method was immunoSEQ multiplex PCR. Of about 150,000 clones listed, just under 95% are singletons. The sequencing input was blood. Receptor source: a man aged 35 to 55 in good health. CDR3s include the opening cysteine and the closing phenylalanine or tryptophan. A D gene is named only where the DNA matches it firmly. A clone size is listed for some rows: how often the clone was seen (once, few, many), or a class if it is expanded.

j_call: TRBJ1-4
cdr3_length: 19
v_call: TRBV4-1
d_call: NA
clone_size: few
cdr3_nt: TGCGCCAGCAGCCTCACGGGCGGCAGCCGATACCAAACTAATGAAAAACTGTTTTTT
cdr3_aa: CASSLTGGSRYQTNEKLFF

j_call: TRBJ1-5
cdr3_length: 13
v_call: TRBV6-5
d_call: NA
clone_size: NA
cdr3_nt: TGTGCCAGCAGTACAGGGTTGAATCAGCCCCAGCATTTT
cdr3_aa: CASSTGLNQPQHF

j_call: TRBJ1-1
cdr3_length: 14
v_call: TRBV7-2
d_call: NA
clone_size: NA
cdr3_nt: TGTGCCAGCAGCTTCGGACAGTGGAGCACTGAAGCTTTCTTT
cdr3_aa: CASSFGQWSTEAFF

j_call: TRBJ1-2
cdr3_length: 16
v_call: TRBV6-5
d_call: NA
clone_size: NA
cdr3_nt: TGTGCCAGCAGTTCCCCCGGGGGCAGGGACTTCTATGGCTACACCTTC
cdr3_aa: CASSSPGGRDFYGYTF

j_call: TRBJ1-3
cdr3_length: 15
v_call: TRBV6-5
d_call: TRBD1
clone_size: NA
cdr3_nt: TGTGCCGTTAGAGACCGGGACAGGGGTTATAGCACCATATATTTT
cdr3_aa: CAVRDRDRGYSTIYF

j_call: TRBJ1-5
cdr3_length: 13
v_call: TRBV2
d_call: NA
clone_size: NA
cdr3_nt: TGTGCCAGCAGTGAAGCGAGCAATCAGCCCCAGCATTTT
cdr3_aa: CASSEASNQPQHF

j_call: TRBJ1-6
cdr3_length: 14
v_call: TRBV28
d_call: NA
clone_size: NA
cdr3_nt: TGTGCCAGCAGTTTAGGGCTTTCGATTGGGCCCCTCCACTTT
cdr3_aa: CASSLGLSIGPLHF

j_call: TRBJ2-7
cdr3_length: 12
v_call: TRBV11-2
d_call: NA
clone_size: NA
cdr3_nt: TGTGCCAGCAGCCCATCGGGACGGCACACGGACTTC
cdr3_aa: CASSPSGRHTDF

j_call: TRBJ1-5
cdr3_length: 14
v_call: TRBV7-9
d_call: TRBD1
clone_size: NA
cdr3_nt: TGTGCCAGCAGTCTGGACAGGGGGCCACAGCCCCAGCATTTT
cdr3_aa: CASSLDRGPQPQHF

j_call: TRBJ2-3
cdr3_length: 15
v_call: TRBV3-1/TRBV3-2
d_call: NA
clone_size: NA
cdr3_nt: TGTGCCAGCAGCCACGCCCTTCATGACACAGATACGCAGTATTTT
cdr3_aa: CASSHALHDTDTQYF

j_call: TRBJ1-1
cdr3_length: 14
v_call: TRBV30
d_call: NA
clone_size: once
cdr3_nt: TGTGCCTGGACCTCCGGGACACTCACCGGCGAGGCTTTCTTT
cdr3_aa: CAWTSGTLTGEAFF

j_call: TRBJ2-5
cdr3_length: 11
v_call: TRBV5-5
d_call: NA
clone_size: NA
cdr3_nt: TGTGCCAGCAGCAACCAAGAGACCCAGTACTTC
cdr3_aa: CASSNQETQYF

j_call: TRBJ2-4
cdr3_length: 14
v_call: TRBV6-2/TRBV6-3
d_call: NA
clone_size: NA
cdr3_nt: TGTGCCAGCAGTACCCGTGACGAAGGAAACATTCAGTACTTC
cdr3_aa: CASSTRDEGNIQYF

j_call: TRBJ1-1
cdr3_length: 16
v_call: TRBV11-2
d_call: NA
clone_size: few
cdr3_nt: TGTGCCAGCAGCTTCGGCATAGGGGCCTTGAACACTGAAGCTTTCTTT
cdr3_aa: CASSFGIGALNTEAFF

j_call: TRBJ1-1
cdr3_length: 14
v_call: TRBV19
d_call: NA
clone_size: once
cdr3_nt: TGTGCCAGTAGCCCCGGGATCATCAGCACTGAAGCTTTCTTT
cdr3_aa: CASSPGIISTEAFF

j_call: TRBJ1-4
cdr3_length: 15
v_call: TRBV7-2
d_call: NA
clone_size: NA
cdr3_nt: TGTGCCAGCAGCGCACAGACAGGCCTTAATGAAAAACTGTTTTTT
cdr3_aa: CASSAQTGLNEKLFF

j_call: TRBJ1-2
cdr3_length: 14
v_call: TRBV6-5
d_call: TRBD1
clone_size: NA
cdr3_nt: TGTGCCAGCAGTAAACAGGGGGCGCAGGGTGGCTACACCTTC
cdr3_aa: CASSKQGAQGGYTF

j_call: TRBJ1-1
cdr3_length: 15
v_call: TRBV27
d_call: TRBD1
clone_size: NA
cdr3_nt: TGTGCCAGCAGTTGGACAGGGAGCCTGAACACTGAAGCTTTCTTT
cdr3_aa: CASSWTGSLNTEAFF

j_call: TRBJ1-2
cdr3_length: 14
v_call: TRBV11-2
d_call: NA
clone_size: NA
cdr3_nt: TGTGCCAGCAGCTCCCGGACAGCCCACTATGGCTACACCTTC
cdr3_aa: CASSSRTAHYGYTF

j_call: TRBJ2-1
cdr3_length: 13
v_call: TRBV5-6
d_call: NA
clone_size: NA
cdr3_nt: TGTGCCAGCAGCTTGCCCAGTAGCGATGAGCAGTTCTTC
cdr3_aa: CASSLPSSDEQFF

j_call: TRBJ2-5
cdr3_length: 13
v_call: TRBV4-3
d_call: NA
clone_size: NA
cdr3_nt: TGCGCCAGCAGCTTTTGGCGAGAAGAGACCCAGTACTTC
cdr3_aa: CASSFWREETQYF

j_call: TRBJ1-4
cdr3_length: 13
v_call: TRBV6-1
d_call: NA
clone_size: NA
cdr3_nt: TGTGCCAGCAGTGAAGCAAGGGGGAGAAAACTGTTTTTT
cdr3_aa: CASSEARGRKLFF

j_call: TRBJ1-3
cdr3_length: 14
v_call: TRBV3-1/TRBV3-2
d_call: NA
clone_size: NA
cdr3_nt: TGTGCCAGCAGCCGACAGGTTTCTGGAAACACCATATATTTT
cdr3_aa: CASSRQVSGNTIYF

j_call: TRBJ1-5
cdr3_length: 15
v_call: TRBV9
d_call: NA
clone_size: NA
cdr3_nt: TGTGCCAGCAGCGTAGAGGTGCAGGGCAATCAGCCCCAGCATTTT
cdr3_aa: CASSVEVQGNQPQHF

j_call: TRBJ1-4
cdr3_length: 14
v_call: TRBV5-1
d_call: NA
clone_size: NA
cdr3_nt: TGCGCCAGCAGCTTGGGAACAACTAATGAAAAACTGTTTTTT
cdr3_aa: CASSLGTTNEKLFF

j_call: TRBJ1-5
cdr3_length: 16
v_call: TRBV4-1
d_call: NA
clone_size: NA
cdr3_nt: TGCGCCAGCAGCCATTCAGGAGTTTGGGGTAATCAGCCCCAGCATTTT
cdr3_aa: CASSHSGVWGNQPQHF

j_call: TRBJ1-1
cdr3_length: 15
v_call: TRBV5-4
d_call: TRBD1
clone_size: NA
cdr3_nt: TGTGCCAGCAGCCCGACAGGGGGAGGGATCACTGAAGCTTTCTTT
cdr3_aa: CASSPTGGGITEAFF

j_call: TRBJ1-5
cdr3_length: 14
v_call: TRBV10-3
d_call: NA
clone_size: NA
cdr3_nt: TGTGCCATCAGTGAGTTTGATAGCAATCAGCCCCAGCATTTT
cdr3_aa: CAISEFDSNQPQHF

j_call: TRBJ1-5
cdr3_length: 16
v_call: TRBV24-1
d_call: NA
clone_size: NA
cdr3_nt: TGTGCCACCAGTGACGACCGCGGCAGGGATAATCAGCCCCAGCATTTT
cdr3_aa: CATSDDRGRDNQPQHF

j_call: TRBJ2-7
cdr3_length: 14
v_call: TRBV18
d_call: NA
clone_size: NA
cdr3_nt: TGTGCCAGCTCACCGGGGGCCAGTTACTATGAGCAGTACTTC
cdr3_aa: CASSPGASYYEQYF

j_call: TRBJ1-2
cdr3_length: 15
v_call: TRBV9
d_call: TRBD1
clone_size: NA
cdr3_nt: TGTGCCAGCAGCGGACAGGGGGCGCAAGCTGTTGGCTACACCTTC
cdr3_aa: CASSGQGAQAVGYTF

j_call: TRBJ1-2
cdr3_length: 12
v_call: TRBV20-1
d_call: NA
clone_size: NA
cdr3_nt: TGCAGTGCTAGTTCGACTCTCGTCGTGGACAGCTTC
cdr3_aa: CSASSTLVVDSF

j_call: TRBJ1-6
cdr3_length: 15
v_call: TRBV5-1
d_call: NA
clone_size: NA
cdr3_nt: TGCGCCAGCAGCTTGGGGTACAGGGATAATTCACCCCTCCACTTT
cdr3_aa: CASSLGYRDNSPLHF